This TCR beta chain was captured by sequencing in a study of CD8+ T cells in alopecia areata. Background on the study: Those treated were given oral tofacitinib at 5 to 10 mg twice daily. Whole-study findings and limits: Unlike in mice, where it was clearer, TCR sharing across patients was less clear, possibly HLA-related. Normal skin's resident alphabeta T cells are sequenced alongside lesional scalp T cells.

The researchers isolated CD4+ and CD8+ T cells from PBMCs by sorting. After isolation, RNA underwent reverse transcription to generate cDNA as the sequencing template. Here immunoSEQ multiplex PCR was the method, and the copy in TCRdb shows in-frame clones only, minus some. The sample contains over 85,000 clones, nearly 45% of which appear only once. Germline CDR1 and CDR2: SQVTM and ANQGSEA. With 5 bases removed from V and 0 bases from J, the gap between germline ends came to 13 bases. This CDR3 has 14 residues. This clone occurred a few times. Its specificity is unknown. The receptor's source is a human donor with alopecia areata. Sequenced sample: CD4+ T cells sorted from blood. The chain combines TRBV29-1 with TRBJ2-5, with TRBD2 as a possible D gene (7 bases). As DNA, the CDR3 is TGCAGCGTTCCTGGGGGGGGGCACCAAGAGACCCAGTACTTC. This sequence encodes CSVPGGGHQETQYF.